This TCR beta chain is from a study of Tregs in tolerant kidney transplant recipients. Findings and limits, study-wide: In tolerant patients, donor-specific Tregs outgrew total Tregs, suggesting antigen-driven expansion.

Sequenced by immunoSEQ multiplex PCR; TCRdb stores in-frame clones only, minus some. Its table records around 48,000 clones. The CDR3 runs to 10 residues. Germline V gene sequence: CDR1 DFQATT, CDR2 SNEGSKA (reference sequence). Deletions cut 6 bases from V and 6 bases from J, with 8 bases between. Points on this clone: The antigen is undetermined. The read is 3 residues too short to cover the CDR3 end, so that end is filled in from the germline J gene.

The receptor was derived from a human donor who received a combined kidney and bone marrow transplant. The starting material was CD4+ T cells from blood, obtained before the transplant. This chain connects TRBV20-1 to TRBJ1-1; a possible D gene is TRBD1 (5 bases). Incomplete CDR3 DNA: TGCAGTGCCCCAGGGTCTGAA. This encodes CSAPGSE. Given in full, the CDR3 is CSAPGSEAFF.